The 28 T cell receptor beta chains reported below all come from one sample, sequenced in a study of blood T cell repertoires in COVID-19. Some clones are missing from TCRdb's copy, which holds only in-frame ones; the method was immunoSEQ multiplex PCR. The table lists about 63,000 clones, over 90% of them singletons. The material sequenced was peripheral blood. These receptor sequences come from a man aged 45-60 years with active COVID-19.

V usage is TRBV9 and J usage is TRBJ2-6; no clear D gene. This CDR3 spans 16 amino acids. V lost 0 bases, J lost 4 bases, and 11 bases lay in between. The germline gives CDR1 SGDLS, CDR2 YYNGEE. The CDR3 bases are TGTGCCAGCAGCGTAGTTCCCCTGGCCGGGGCCAACGTCCTGACTTTC. Residues: CASSVVPLAGANVLTF.

The rearrangement joins TRBV6-2 or TRBV6-3 to TRBJ1-5; 7 nucleotides match TRBD1. With 0 bases clipped from V and 6 bases from J, the junction kept 5 bases outside the gene matches. Germline lookup yields CDR1 MNHEY and CDR2 SVGEGT. The CDR3 is 15 residues long. The CDR3 spells CASSYSRGGGQPQHF. Written as DNA, the CDR3 is TGTGCCAGCAGTTACTCGAGAGGGGGCGGTCAGCCCCAGCATTTT.

The gene calls are TRBV11-3 and TRBJ2-2, with 10 positions matching TRBD1. CDR1 is SGHNT, CDR2 YENEEA, per germline. The CDR3 extends over 19 amino acids. Losses at the gene ends were 0 bases for V and 5 bases for J; bases not matched to a gene: 12. Here the CDR3 reads CASSLDWTGGRFETGELFF. CDR3 in DNA: TGTGCCAGCAGCTTAGATTGGACAGGGGGAAGATTCGAGACCGGGGAGCTGTTTTTT.

The V call is TRBV15, the J call TRBJ2-7; D perhaps matches TRBD1 (6 bases). CDR3 size: 15 residues. Germline V CDR1 and CDR2: LNHNV, YYDKDF (reference sequence). Trimming cost V 0 bases and J 2 bases, with 11 bases left between them. For the CDR3, the DNA is TGTGCCACCAGCAGAGATGGCCAGGGGACCTACGAGCAGTACTTC. Translated, it gives CATSRDGQGTYEQYF.

The chain combines TRBV12-3 or TRBV12-4 with TRBJ2-7; possibly TRBD2 for D (5 bases). Trimming took off 5 bases at V and 7 bases at J, with 15 bases between the two ends. The CDR3 sequence is 13 residues long. The chain's CDR3 is CASSSAGSGEQYF. CDR3 DNA: TGTGCCAGCAGTAGTGCTGGGTCGGGGGAGCAGTACTTC.

The chain is built from TRBV4-1 and TRBJ1-3; D not resolved. V lost 4 bases to trimming and J lost 3 bases, with 13 bases between them. The CDR3 sequence is 15 residues long. CDR1 MGHRA and CDR2 YSYEKL come from the germline V gene. The CDR3 here is CASSPGSWSGNTIYF. CDR3 DNA: TGCGCCAGCAGCCCCGGGTCGTGGAGTGGAAACACCATATATTTT.

In DNA form, the CDR3 reads TGTGCCAGCAGCCAAGATATCCGCTGGGGGGGGGACACAGATACGCAGTATTTT. Its translation: CASSQDIRWGGDTDTQYF. V gene TRBV4-2 combines with J gene TRBJ2-3, with 7 bases that match TRBD2. The CDR3 sequence is 18 residues long. With V trimmed by 0 bases and J by 2 bases, 11 bases remained unmatched. The germline V gene has CDR1 LGHNA and CDR2 YNFKEQ.

V and J are TRBV14 and TRBJ2-1; a weak D match, TRBD1 (6 bases). The CDR3 runs to 14 residues. Per germline, CDR1 SGHDN and CDR2 FVKESK. Between the trimmed V and J ends, which lost 4 bases and 2 bases, there was a span of 9 bases. CDR3 protein: CASSLPGAYNEQFF. CDR3 nucleotide sequence: TGTGCCAGCAGCCTCCCAGGGGCCTACAATGAGCAGTTCTTC.

This clone came up once. This chain uses TRBV28 with TRBJ2-5; D is possibly TRBD2 (6 bases). Trimming removed 6 bases from V and 7 bases from J, with 24 bases in between. The CDR3 sequence is 16 residues long. Germline V lookup: CDR1 MDHEN, CDR2 SYDVKM. CDR3 protein: CASRAGLRGVRGTQYF. The CDR3 DNA is TGTGCCAGCAGGGCGGGACTCCGGGGAGTTCGGGGGACCCAGTACTTC.

V is TRBV7-9 and J is TRBJ1-1, with 8 bases that match TRBD1. The CDR3 loop spans 13 amino acids. V lost 5 bases, J lost 7 bases, and 6 bases stayed unmatched. Germline-derived CDR1 and CDR2 are SEHNR and FQNEAQ (reference sequence). The CDR3 region has the DNA TGTGCCAGCAGCCCCAGGGGGCCGGTTGAAGCTTTCTTT. This encodes CASSPRGPVEAFF.

The chain couples TRBV14 to TRBJ1-1; TRBD1 might be the D (5 bases). The germline V and J ends were trimmed by 5 bases and 7 bases, with 14 bases remaining between them. The CDR3 has 13 residues. CDR1 is SGHDN and CDR2 is FVKESK in the germline V gene. The CDR3, as DNA: TGTGCCAGCAGCTTACAGGAAGCGGGTGAAGCTTTCTTT. Translation gives CASSLQEAGEAFF.

This clone was counted once. The J gene is TRBJ2-1, the V gene TRBV6-1; D is ambiguous. With 3 bases removed from V and 11 bases from J, the gap between germline ends came to 8 bases. Germline CDR1 and CDR2: MNHNS and SASEGT. This CDR3 has 11 residues. CDR3 nucleotide sequence: TGTGCCAGCAGTGAGCAGTTGAAGCAGTTCTTC. This encodes CASSEQLKQFF.

The genes are TRBV5-6 and TRBJ2-7; 7 nucleotides align to TRBD1. CDR1 is SGHDT, CDR2 YYEEEE, per germline. J gave up 5 bases and V 0 bases, and 5 bases lay outside the gene matches. This CDR3 region has 14 residues. The CDR3 loop reads CASSLGHRGNEQYF. CDR3 DNA: TGTGCCAGCAGCTTGGGGCACAGGGGCAACGAGCAGTACTTC.

This rearrangement joins TRBV19 to TRBJ1-5; 10 nucleotides align to TRBD1. Germline lookup yields CDR1 LNHDA and CDR2 SQIVND (reference sequence). The CDR3 sequence is 16 residues long. V lost 6 bases, J lost 2 bases, and 7 bases stayed unmatched. The CDR3 reads CASSGGQGYGNQPQHF. The CDR3 DNA reads TGTGCCAGTAGCGGGGGACAGGGGTACGGCAATCAGCCCCAGCATTTT.

A few counts support this clone. CDR3 sequence: CASSVLRGGSNQPQHF. The CDR3 DNA sequence: TGTGCCAGTAGTGTACTCAGGGGCGGCAGCAATCAGCCCCAGCATTTT. This chain joins TRBV19 and TRBJ1-5, with D maybe TRBD1 (6 bases). This CDR3 is 16 amino acids long. Trimming removed 5 bases at V and 1 base at J, with 15 bases between. CDR1 is LNHDA, CDR2 SQIVND, per germline (reference sequence).

The chain combines TRBV6-2 or TRBV6-3 with TRBJ1-4; D unresolved. The ends were cut back, 4 bases at V and 6 bases at J, with 18 bases in the middle. Germline CDR1 MNHEY, CDR2 SVGEGT. The CDR3 length is 16 residues. CDR3 DNA sequence: TGTGCCAGCAGTTCCGGCCCCACGAGCGGGGATGAAAAACTGTTTTTT. Its protein is CASSSGPTSGDEKLFF.

In this sample, this clone turned up once. The chain joins TRBV27 to TRBJ2-2; tentative D call: TRBD2 (5 bases). This CDR3 region has 15 residues. Trimming removed 3 bases from V and 1 base from J, with 9 bases in between. CDR1 is MNHEY, CDR2 SMNVEV, per germline (reference sequence). The CDR3 here is CASSLLGRNTGELFF. CDR3 DNA sequence: TGTGCCAGCAGTTTGTTAGGGAGGAACACCGGGGAGCTGTTTTTT.

The CDR3 loop reads CASRAGTGGEYEQYF. The CDR3, as DNA: TGTGCCAGCAGAGCCGGGACAGGGGGCGAGTACGAGCAGTACTTC. This chain links TRBV6-5 with TRBJ2-7; 12 bases map to TRBD1. The CDR3 runs to 15 residues. CDR1 and CDR2 from the germline V gene are MNHEY and SVGAGI. J was trimmed by 4 bases and V by 6 bases; bases with no gene match: 7.

This rearrangement joins TRBV10-3 to TRBJ1-1; D remains ambiguous. The CDR3 has 15 residues. V was shortened by 8 bases and J by 2 bases, with 18 bases between the two germline ends. Germline V gives CDR1 ENHRY, CDR2 SYGVKD. As DNA, the CDR3 is TGTGCCATCGGAAGTCCGGGCTCGGGAAACACTGAAGCTTTCTTT. Encoded protein: CAIGSPGSGNTEAFF.

The rearrangement joins TRBV27 to TRBJ2-7, with 7 bases aligning to TRBD1. V shed 5 bases, J shed 2 bases, and the junction held 3 bases outside the gene matches. Germline loops: CDR1 MNHEY, CDR2 SMNVEV (reference sequence). The CDR3 extends over 13 amino acids. CDR3 in DNA: TGTGCCAGCAGTCCAGACAGGGCCTACGAGCAGTACTTC. Protein sequence: CASSPDRAYEQYF.

The chain's CDR3 is CASSLGGTGALAFF. CDR3 bases: TGTGCCAGCAGCTTAGGCGGGACAGGGGCACTTGCTTTCTTT. The chain combines TRBV11-3 with TRBJ1-1; 10 nucleotides match TRBD1. V lost 1 base and J lost 11; bases outside the gene matches: 7. The CDR3 loop spans 14 amino acids. Germline values: CDR1 SGHNT, CDR2 YENEEA.

This clone was detected once. The chain links TRBV4-1 to TRBJ2-3, with D perhaps matching TRBD1 (6 bases). Trimming took 0 bases from V and 1 from J, leaving 11 bases between them. The length of the CDR3 is 16 residues. Germline-derived CDR1 and CDR2 are MGHRA and YSYEKL. The CDR3 loop is CASSQDADRRTDTQYF. The CDR3 nucleotides read TGCGCCAGCAGCCAAGATGCGGACAGACGCACAGATACGCAGTATTTT.

V gene TRBV19 combines with J gene TRBJ2-7, with 7 positions matching TRBD2. The trim removed 3 bases at V and 11 bases at J, leaving 10 bases unmatched. Looked up from germline, CDR1 is LNHDA and CDR2 is SQIVND (reference sequence). The CDR3 has 13 amino acids. The CDR3 DNA follows: TGTGCCAGTAGTATCGGGCCGGGAGGCAGTAAGTACTTC. Translating gives CASSIGPGGSKYF.

This clone was counted once. The genes are TRBV5-6 and TRBJ1-4; D is ambiguous. The CDR3 runs 14 residues. Trimming removed 0 bases from V and 1 base from J, with 4 bases in between. Germline assignment: CDR1 SGHDT and CDR2 YYEEEE. Here the CDR3 DNA reads TGTGCCAGCAGCTTGGTCGGAACTAATGAAAAACTGTTTTTT. Its protein is CASSLVGTNEKLFF. The variable domain in full, with the rest retrieved from reference TRBV5-6 and TRBJ1-4, is DAGVTQSPTHLIKTRGQQVTLRCSPKSGHDTVSWYQQALGQGPQFIFQYYEEEERQRGNFPDRFSGHQFPNYSSELNVNALLLGDSALYLCASSLVGTNEKLFFGSGTQLSVL.

The rearrangement joins TRBV6-2 or TRBV6-3 to TRBJ1-5, with unresolved D. The CDR3 is 13 residues long. Germline values: CDR1 MNHEY, CDR2 SVGEGT. The ends were cut back, 4 bases at V and 4 bases at J, with 8 bases in the middle. The CDR3 nucleotides read TGTGCCAGCAGTTCCCAGAGGAATCAGCCCCAGCATTTT. It codes for CASSSQRNQPQHF.

The genes are TRBV5-4 and TRBJ2-7, with a tentative D call TRBD1 (5 bases). From germline, CDR1 is SGHNT and CDR2 YYREEE (reference sequence). This CDR3 has 14 residues. The ends were cut back, 0 bases at V and 2 bases at J, with 9 bases in the middle. CDR3 residues: CASSLGGLTYEQYF. CDR3 bases: TGTGCCAGCAGCTTGGGGGGCCTGACCTACGAGCAGTACTTC.

This chain joins TRBV18 and TRBJ2-7; tentatively, D is TRBD1 (6 bases). Trimming removed 2 bases at V and 3 bases at J, with 11 bases between. The CDR3 length is 14 residues. From germline, CDR1 is KGHSH and CDR2 LQKENI. The CDR3 spells CASSPGQPRYEQYF. In DNA form, the CDR3 reads TGTGCCAGCTCACCAGGACAGCCCCGCTACGAGCAGTACTTC. Full variable domain (missing parts from reference TRBV18 and TRBJ2-7): NAGVMQNPRHLVRRRGQEARLRCSPMKGHSHVYWYRQLPEEGLKFMVYLQKENIIDESGMPKERFSAEFPKEGPSILRIQQVVRGDSAAYFCASSPGQPRYEQYFGPGTRLTVT.

This chain uses TRBV5-1 with TRBJ2-5, with 8 bases that match TRBD2. The junction had 4 bases not matched to a gene; V was cut back by 0 bases and J by 0 bases. CDR3 size: 16 residues. Germline V gene data show CDR1 as SGHRS and CDR2 as YFSETQ. The CDR3 protein is CASSLARGGYQETQYF. As DNA, the CDR3 is TGCGCCAGCAGCTTGGCTCGCGGGGGGTACCAAGAGACCCAGTACTTC. Drawing the rest from reference TRBV5-1 and TRBJ2-5, the complete variable domain is KAGVTQTPRYLIKTRGQQVTLSCSPISGHRSVSWYQQTPGQGLQFLFEYFSETQRNKGNFPGRFSGRQFSNSRSEMNVSTLELGDSALYLCASSLARGGYQETQYFGPGTRLLVL.